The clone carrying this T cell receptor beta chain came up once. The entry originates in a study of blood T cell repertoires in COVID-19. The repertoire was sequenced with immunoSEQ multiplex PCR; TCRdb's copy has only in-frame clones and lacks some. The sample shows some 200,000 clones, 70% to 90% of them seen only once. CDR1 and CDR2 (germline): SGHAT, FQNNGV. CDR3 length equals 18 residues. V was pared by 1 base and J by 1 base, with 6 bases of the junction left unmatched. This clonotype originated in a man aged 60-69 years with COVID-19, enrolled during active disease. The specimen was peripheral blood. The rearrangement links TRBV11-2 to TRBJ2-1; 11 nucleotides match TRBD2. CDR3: CASSLVTSGSGSYNEQFF. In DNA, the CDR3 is TGTGCCAGCAGCTTAGTCACTAGCGGGAGTGGGTCCTACAATGAGCAGTTCTTC. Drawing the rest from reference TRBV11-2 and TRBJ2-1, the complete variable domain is EAGVAQSPRYKIIEKRQSVAFWCNPISGHATLYWYQQILGQGPKLLIQFQNNGVVDDSQLPKDRFSAERLKGVDSTLKIQPAKLEDSAVYLCASSLVTSGSGSYNEQFFGPGTRLTVL.